Below are 27 T cell receptor beta chains sequenced from a single sample in a study of T-cell reconstitution after alpha-beta-depleted transplantation in children. TCRbeta library construction was performed incorporating unique molecular identifiers. One entry per CDR3 protein, called by TCRdb with MiXCR from the PCR reads. Of about 340,000 distinct CDR3 sequences in the sample, roughly 14% were seen once. This specimen consisted of PBMCs, obtained from the stem cell graft. The receptors stem from a human donor who donated a stem cell graft to a child with Fanconi anemia.

This clonotype was seen a few times. V usage is TRBV5-1 and J usage is TRBJ1-3; D perhaps matches TRBD1 (5 bases). The CDR3 runs to 14 residues. The germline V gene encodes CDR1 SGHRS and CDR2 YFSETQ. Trimming took off 4 bases at V and 2 bases at J, with 10 bases between the two ends. Here the CDR3 DNA reads TGCGCCAGCAGCCCTGCAGGGACTGGAAACACCATATATTTT. Its protein product is CASSPAGTGNTIYF.

Ten or more counts support this clonotype. The chain is built from TRBV12-3 or TRBV12-4 and TRBJ1-5; D gene unclear. Trimming pared 2 bases from V and 3 bases from J, leaving 5 bases between. The length of the CDR3 is 13 residues. CDR3: CASSLRNNQPQHF. CDR3 DNA: TGTGCCAGCAGTTTACGGAACAATCAGCCCCAGCATTTT.

At least ten counts were recorded for this clonotype. V is TRBV15 and J is TRBJ1-2; 10 nucleotides line up with TRBD1. Trimming cost V 2 bases and J 4 bases; bases outside gene matches: 4. The CDR3 is made up of 15 amino acids. Per the germline V gene, CDR1 is LNHNV and CDR2 is YYDKDF (reference sequence). CDR3: CATSRQGQGTYGYTF. CDR3 DNA: TGTGCCACCAGCAGACAGGGACAGGGGACCTATGGCTACACCTTC.

This sequence joins TRBV9 and TRBJ2-3, with a tentative D call TRBD2 (5 bases). The CDR3 runs to 15 residues. The germline V gene has CDR1 SGDLS and CDR2 YYNGEE. V dropped 2 bases and J dropped 2 bases, with 12 bases sitting between them. In DNA, the CDR3 is TGTGCCAGCAGCGTCTCAGCGGAAGTCACAGATACGCAGTATTTT. This gives the protein CASSVSAEVTDTQYF.

V gene TRBV5-1 combines with J gene TRBJ2-1; D may be TRBD2 (5 bases). CDR3 size: 15 residues. Germline V gene sequence: CDR1 SGHRS, CDR2 YFSETQ. Deletions cut 4 bases from V and 2 bases from J, with 13 bases between. The CDR3 DNA follows: TGCGCCAGCAGCCCCGACGGGGTTACCTACAATGAGCAGTTCTTC. Translated: CASSPDGVTYNEQFF.

This clonotype was counted between two and nine times. The chain links TRBV6-2 or TRBV6-3 to TRBJ1-2; weak D call: TRBD1 (5 bases). The germline CDR1 and CDR2 sequences are MNHEY and SVGEGT. The CDR3 length is 12 residues. Trimming pared 5 bases from V and 5 bases from J, leaving 9 bases between. CDR3 bases: TGTGCCAGCAGTCCCAGGGAGTATGGCTACACCTTC. It translates to CASSPREYGYTF.

The table lists this clonotype with a few counts. A much larger clone differs from this one at a single base, so this may be a read error. The chain has TRBV6-2 or TRBV6-3 and TRBJ2-1; the match to TRBD2 covers 10 bases. The CDR3 spans 14 residues. CDR1 is MNHEY, CDR2 SVGEGT, per germline. The ends lost 10 bases at V and 8 bases at J; junction bases unmatched: 11. CDR3 DNA: TGTGCCAACACAACAGGGACTAGCGTCGATGAGCAGTTCTTC. This gives the protein CANTTGTSVDEQFF.

J is TRBJ2-7 and V is TRBV2, with D perhaps assigned TRBD1 or TRBD2 (6 bases each). This CDR3 has 14 amino acids. CDR1 is SNHLY and CDR2 is FYNNEI in the germline V gene. V was shortened by 6 bases and J by 2 bases, with 14 bases between the two germline ends. In DNA form, the CDR3 reads TGTGCCAGCAGCCGGGAGACAGGAGCCTACGAGCAGTACTTC. This encodes CASSRETGAYEQYF.

This clonotype was seen at least ten times. The genes are TRBV7-2 and TRBJ2-7; 9 bases fit TRBD2. J lost 3 bases, V lost 3 bases, and 3 bases had no gene match. CDR1 and CDR2 (germline): SGHTA, FQGNSA. The CDR3 consists of 14 residues. The CDR3: CASSFSSGDYEQYV. The CDR3 coding sequence is TGTGCCAGCAGCTTCTCTAGCGGGGACTACGAGCAGTACGTC.

This clonotype was detected many times. The chain combines TRBV27 with TRBJ1-5, with D hard to call. This CDR3 comprises 15 residues. V was cut by 3 bases and J by 2 bases, with 11 bases left in between. The germline CDR1 and CDR2 sequences are MNHEY and SMNVEV (reference sequence). CDR3 coding DNA: TGTGCCAGCAGTTTGTACATAGGAGGCAATCAGCCCCAGCATTTT. Translated, it gives CASSLYIGGNQPQHF.

This clonotype showed up just a few times. The chain has TRBV6-1 and TRBJ1-1, with 7 positions matching TRBD1. Trimming took 10 bases from V and 4 from J; bases not matched to a gene: 15. The germline gives CDR1 MNHNS, CDR2 SASEGT. The CDR3 contains 15 residues. CDR3 protein: CATIRGQVGGTEAFF. DNA for the CDR3: TGTGCCACAATAAGAGGACAGGTCGGCGGCACTGAAGCTTTCTTT.

This clonotype was recorded at least ten times. The V call is TRBV7-6, the J call TRBJ2-7; D not resolved. V was pared by 2 bases and J by 1 base, with 12 bases between. CDR1 is SGHVS and CDR2 is FNYEAQ in the germline V gene. The CDR3 is 15 amino acids. The CDR3 here is CASSLHETASYEQYF. In DNA, the CDR3 is TGTGCCAGCAGCTTACACGAGACGGCTTCCTACGAGCAGTACTTC.

The sample holds many counts of this clonotype. The rearrangement links TRBV5-1 to TRBJ1-1; a possible D gene is TRBD1 (5 bases). The CDR3 has 15 residues. Trimming cost V 0 bases and J 8 bases, with 17 bases left between them. Germline-derived CDR1 and CDR2 are SGHRS and YFSETQ. The chain's CDR3 is CASSLDGQGGTEAFF. The CDR3 bases are TGCGCCAGCAGCTTGGATGGGCAGGGCGGGACCGAAGCTTTCTTT.

This clonotype was picked up a small number of times. This CDR3 is CASRGVSSYNEQFF. The CDR3 nucleotides read TGTGCCAGTAGAGGTGTGAGCTCCTACAATGAGCAGTTCTTC. The chain links TRBV6-1 to TRBJ2-1; D ambiguous. V dropped 9 bases and J dropped 0 bases, with 12 bases sitting between them. The CDR3 extends over 14 amino acids. Germline CDR1 is MNHNS and CDR2 is SASEGT.

This clonotype was counted a few times. CDR3 DNA sequence: TGTGCCAGCAGCCAGGGGACCGAAGGTTCACCCCTCCACTTT. Translated: CASSQGTEGSPLHF. The chain couples TRBV4-2 to TRBJ1-6, with D tentatively TRBD1 (5 bases). Deletions cut 3 bases from V and 9 bases from J, with 12 bases between. The CDR3 is made up of 14 amino acids. Germline V lookup: CDR1 LGHNA, CDR2 YNFKEQ.

This clonotype was counted at least ten times. V and J are TRBV7-3 and TRBJ2-2; 9 positions match TRBD1. V shed 2 bases, J shed 6 bases, and the junction held 7 bases outside the gene matches. In germline, CDR1 is SGHTA, CDR2 FQGTGA. The CDR3 contains 16 residues. In nucleotides, the CDR3 is TGTGCCAGCAGCTTATCGGGGGACAGGGCGGCCGGGGAGCTGTTTTTT. It translates to CASSLSGDRAAGELFF.

This clonotype has a handful of counts. The CDR3 region has the DNA TGTGCCAGCAGCATAAATCCGGGTTCACCCCTCCACTTT. This codes for CASSINPGSPLHF. The V gene is TRBV5-6, the J gene TRBJ1-6; no firm D call. V was pared by 4 bases and J by 9 bases, with 11 bases between. The germline V gene encodes CDR1 SGHDT and CDR2 YYEEEE. The CDR3 length is 13 residues.

On this clonotype itself: A much larger clone lies a single base off, so this may be a read error. This likely comes from a read error, as the CDR3 has no conserved phenylalanine or tryptophan at its end. The chain uses TRBV5-1 and TRBJ2-2; 7 bases match TRBD1. CDR1 is SGHRS and CDR2 is YFSETQ in the germline V gene. J lost 6 bases, V lost 2 bases, and 4 bases had no gene match. CDR3 length equals 14 residues. CDR3 sequence: CASSLRQGAGELFY. The CDR3 DNA reads as TGCGCCAGCAGCTTAAGACAGGGAGCCGGGGAGCTGTTTTAT.

This clonotype was picked up many times. The V call is TRBV9, the J call TRBJ2-5, with D hard to call. Trimming removed 2 bases at V and 3 bases at J, with 8 bases between. CDR3 size: 13 residues. CDR1 SGDLS and CDR2 YYNGEE come from the germline V gene. The CDR3 spells CASSVAGKETQYF. CDR3 in DNA: TGTGCCAGCAGCGTGGCAGGCAAAGAGACCCAGTACTTC.

This clonotype appeared a few times. The chain couples TRBV20-1 to TRBJ1-3; 9 bases line up with TRBD1. The CDR3 runs 14 residues. Germline values: CDR1 DFQATT, CDR2 SNEGSKA (reference sequence). V lost 1 base, J lost 6 bases, and 4 bases stayed unmatched. The CDR3 spells CSARGTGAQNTIYF. CDR3 nucleotides: TGCAGTGCTAGAGGGACAGGGGCACAAAACACCATATATTTT.

This clonotype showed up many times. V and J are TRBV9 and TRBJ1-1; D uncertain. The CDR3 is made up of 14 amino acids. V was trimmed by 0 bases and J by 8 bases, leaving 14 bases between them. The V gene's germline CDR1 is SGDLS and CDR2 YYNGEE. CDR3 in amino acids: CASSVDPNTSEAFF. For the CDR3, the DNA is TGTGCCAGCAGCGTAGACCCCAATACGTCGGAAGCTTTCTTT.

The V and J genes are TRBV28 and TRBJ2-4, with TRBD2 identical over 8 bases. Germline CDR1 reads MDHEN; CDR2 reads SYDVKM. J lost 7 bases, V lost 3 bases, and 8 bases had no gene match. The CDR3 has 15 amino acids. The CDR3 spells CASSFQSGGWNIQYF. In DNA form, the CDR3 reads TGTGCCAGCAGTTTCCAATCGGGAGGGTGGAACATTCAGTACTTC. Full variable domain (outside the CDR3, taken from reference TRBV28 and TRBJ2-4): DVKVTQSSRYLVKRTGEKVFLECVQDMDHENMFWYRQDPGLGLRLIYFSYDVKMKEKGDIPEGYSVSREKKERFSLILESASTNQTSMYLCASSFQSGGWNIQYFGAGTRLSVL.

This clonotype was observed at least ten times. This CDR3 reads CASSQDLSQGTDTQYF. The CDR3, as DNA: TGTGCCAGCAGCCAAGATCTTTCACAGGGGACAGATACGCAGTATTTT. The chain links TRBV4-2 to TRBJ2-3; 7 nucleotides line up with TRBD1. V shed 0 bases, J shed 3 bases, and the junction held 6 bases outside the gene matches. Per germline, CDR1 LGHNA and CDR2 YNFKEQ. The CDR3 sequence is 16 residues long.

This clonotype showed up many times. The rearrangement joins TRBV20-1 to TRBJ1-4; D uncertain. V was pared by 5 bases and J by 6 bases, with 13 bases between. The germline gives CDR1 DFQATT, CDR2 SNEGSKA (reference sequence). The CDR3 has 13 residues. CDR3 sequence reads: CSARDPGYEKLFF. CDR3 in DNA: TGCAGTGCTCGCGACCCAGGCTATGAAAAACTGTTTTTT.

The V and J genes are TRBV28 and TRBJ1-2; D ambiguous. The length of the CDR3 is 14 residues. V lost 9 bases to trimming and J lost 2 bases, with 16 bases between them. Germline CDR1 MDHEN, CDR2 SYDVKM. CDR3 sequence: CARGRVQTNYGYTF. Here the CDR3 DNA reads TGTGCCAGGGGGAGGGTGCAGACCAACTATGGCTACACCTTC.

This clonotype was detected only a few times. CDR3 amino acids: CASSRTGRLNTEAFF. For the CDR3, the DNA is TGCGCCAGCAGCAGGACGGGCAGACTGAACACTGAAGCTTTCTTT. The chain carries TRBV5-1 and TRBJ1-1; no definite D call. V was clipped by 4 bases and J by 0 bases, with 13 bases between them. There are 15 residues in the CDR3. Germline CDR1 is SGHRS and CDR2 is YFSETQ. Variable domain in full (rest from reference TRBV5-1 and TRBJ1-1): KAGVTQTPRYLIKTRGQQVTLSCSPISGHRSVSWYQQTPGQGLQFLFEYFSETQRNKGNFPGRFSGRQFSNSRSEMNVSTLELGDSALYLCASSRTGRLNTEAFFGQGTRLTVV.

This clonotype was seen repeatedly, ten times or more. The junction shows a germline mismatch at one end, possibly a read error. This chain connects TRBV7-9 to TRBJ2-1, with D hard to call. This CDR3 has 13 residues. Germline V lookup: CDR1 SEHNR, CDR2 FQNEAQ (reference sequence). The CDR3 here is CASSLALYNEQFF. The DNA of the CDR3 is TGCGCCAGCAGCTTGGCTCTGTACAATGAGCAGTTCTTC. The whole variable domain, remainder taken from reference TRBV7-9 and TRBJ2-1, is DTGVSQNPRHKITKRGQNVTFRCDPISEHNRLYWYRQTLGQGPEFLTYFQNEAQLEKSRLLSDRFSAERPKGSFSTLEIQRTEQGDSAMYLCASSLALYNEQFFGPGTRLTVL.